The sequence of this T cell receptor (beta chain) was determined in a study of Ad26.COV2.S vaccination and SARS-CoV-2 variants. TCRdb's table, derived via immunoSEQ multiplex PCR, lists solely in-frame clones and lacks some. This table holds 430,000 or so clones, more than 80% found once. Treatment reported: about 20 received Ad26.COV2.S at low or high dose, single or two shots; several received placebo; per-sample allocation not given. Material that was analyzed had been drawn on day 63 after the first vaccine or placebo injection. Between the trimmed V and J ends, which lost 0 bases and 1 base, there was a span of 6 bases. Germline V gives CDR1 SGHTA, CDR2 FQGNSA. This CDR3 comprises 14 residues.

The sample in question was peripheral blood, obtained in a trial of Ad26.COV2.S vaccine versus placebo. The chain couples TRBV7-2 to TRBJ2-5; the D is unclear. The TCR originated in a person between 18 and 65 years old who received the Ad26.COV2.S COVID-19 vaccine or a placebo. The CDR3 protein is CASSLALVQETQYF. Here the CDR3 DNA reads TGTGCCAGCAGCTTAGCGCTGGTCCAAGAGACCCAGTACTTC.